This T cell receptor beta chain was sequenced during a study of blood T cell repertoires in COVID-19. About the study: Acute and convalescent COVID-19 samples came from the United States, Italy and Spain. The cDNA or gDNA used as material had been derived from T cells, B-cell-depleted T cells, or PBMCs.

Germline V CDR1 and CDR2: SGHTA, FQGNSA. The CDR3 length is 16 residues. Trimming took off 2 bases at V and 4 bases at J, with 16 bases between the two ends. Using immunoSEQ multiplex PCR, the repertoire was profiled, and TCRdb retains in-frame clones only, with some absent. This sample has roughly 70,000 clones; about four fifths occur once, and the top ten carry 14% to 15%. Patients at the Seattle site were enrolled during active infection and followed longitudinally. The sample comprised peripheral blood. The TCR originated in a man in his fifties or sixties with COVID-19, enrolled during active disease. The chain has TRBV7-2 and TRBJ2-3, with a tentative D call TRBD2 (6 bases). CDR3 DNA: TGTGCCAGCAGCTTAACCGGGACTTCTGGGGCAGATACGCAGTATTTT. Protein sequence: CASSLTGTSGADTQYF.